Listed below are T cell receptor beta chains from one sample, sequenced in a study of blood T cell repertoires in COVID-19. Clones were sequenced by immunoSEQ multiplex PCR, and TCRdb holds only the in-frame ones, with some missing. The sample lists about 400,000 clones, around 84% occurring once. The sequencing sample was made of peripheral blood. The receptors stem from a human donor in a cohort sampled during active COVID-19. CDR3s include the opening cysteine and the closing phenylalanine or tryptophan.

J	V	CDR3
TRBJ1-4	TRBV28	CASITAGGDEKLFF
TRBJ1-1	TRBV6-6	CASSYWDSAEAFF
TRBJ2-2	TRBV19	CASSLGGTGELFF
TRBJ2-7	TRBV9	CASSVVRDTEQYF
TRBJ2-7	TRBV10-3	CAIQGTDSYEQYF
TRBJ2-7	TRBV11-2	CASSLGVAGYEQYF
TRBJ2-1	TRBV6-4	CASSDSRYNEQFF
TRBJ1-6	TRBV27	CASSITGSYNSPLHF
TRBJ1-2	TRBV7-9	CATYSQGHPGYTF
TRBJ1-4	TRBV5-1	CASSLSAGANEKLFF
TRBJ1-1	TRBV5-1	CASSLTTGSHTEAFF
TRBJ2-5	TRBV7-9	CASSLRTRDRQETQYF
TRBJ1-4	TRBV16	CASSQSGQGLLFF
TRBJ1-5	TRBV5-1	CASSWQGGNQPQHF
TRBJ1-1	TRBV7-2	CASSLDDRGWTEAFF
TRBJ2-3	TRBV5-1	CASRQQDNTDTQYF
TRBJ1-5	TRBV21-1	CASSKEGQRLDQPQHF
TRBJ1-2	TRBV6-1	CASSERRDRPIYGYTF
TRBJ1-4	TRBV6-5	CASNGGQNEKLFF
TRBJ2-1	TRBV9	CASSDPAETSGGSYNEQFF
TRBJ2-2	TRBV3-1/TRBV3-2	CASSARDRNTGELFF
TRBJ1-3	TRBV30	CAWSKAPGFSGNTIYF
TRBJ1-1	TRBV6-6	CASGGQRNTEAFF
TRBJ2-3	TRBV9	CASSDDRGWGTDTQYF
TRBJ2-5	TRBV10-3	CAATGVGTQETQYF
TRBJ2-3	TRBV18	CASSPGLWDTQYF
TRBJ2-3	TRBV2	CASKPLSSTDTQYF
TRBJ2-3	TRBV2	CATRLTPGGPDTQYF
TRBJ2-2	TRBV7-9	CASSLAGLAGTGELFF
TRBJ2-7	TRBV7-2	CASSLAKASRHYF
TRBJ1-5	TRBV19	CASSIMGFQPQHF
TRBJ2-3	TRBV6-5	CASSRDRGRADTQYF
TRBJ2-5	TRBV5-1	CASSLAGGPHGETQYF
TRBJ2-7	TRBV19	CASKKADWNSYEQYF
TRBJ2-3	TRBV19	CASSIVAGDDTDTQYF
TRBJ2-5	TRBV19	CASSPGQRQETQYF
TRBJ2-6	TRBV6-5	CASSYSGGIGANVLTF
TRBJ1-2	TRBV5-1	CASSLGREDSGYTF
TRBJ2-1	TRBV30	CAWSVPGTGGYNEQFF
TRBJ1-3	TRBV30	CAWSVRVDTIYF
TRBJ2-2	TRBV2	CASKIANTGELFF
TRBJ1-1	TRBV30	CAWSVLLGQGAEAFF
TRBJ2-1	TRBV7-9	CASSLHRLAGGNTYNEQFF
TRBJ1-2	TRBV29-1	CSASGTGEHYGYTF
TRBJ2-7	TRBV28	CATKRDVTYEQYF
TRBJ2-2	TRBV29-1	CSVDVQVTGELFF
TRBJ2-1	TRBV11-2	CASSLAGNEQFF
TRBJ2-3	TRBV5-1	CASRSGTSTDTQYF
TRBJ1-4	TRBV6-5	CASMRQGNEKLFF
TRBJ2-1	TRBV27	CASSSGRADNEQFF
TRBJ2-7	TRBV7-2	CASSLGDRGRYEQYF
TRBJ2-3	TRBV10-3	CAISGSSGSTDTQYF
TRBJ2-3	TRBV5-3	CARSFDPGLAASDTQYF
TRBJ1-6	TRBV30	CAWSAGTGKGRSPLHF
TRBJ2-4	TRBV6-2/TRBV6-3	CASGSSGNIQYF
TRBJ2-1	TRBV7-3	CASSASGQSNEQFF
TRBJ2-1	TRBV11-3	CASSFSGSHNEQFF
TRBJ1-1	TRBV2	CASSDTGAMNTEAFF
TRBJ2-5	TRBV3-1/TRBV3-2	CASSHEGGEKETQYF